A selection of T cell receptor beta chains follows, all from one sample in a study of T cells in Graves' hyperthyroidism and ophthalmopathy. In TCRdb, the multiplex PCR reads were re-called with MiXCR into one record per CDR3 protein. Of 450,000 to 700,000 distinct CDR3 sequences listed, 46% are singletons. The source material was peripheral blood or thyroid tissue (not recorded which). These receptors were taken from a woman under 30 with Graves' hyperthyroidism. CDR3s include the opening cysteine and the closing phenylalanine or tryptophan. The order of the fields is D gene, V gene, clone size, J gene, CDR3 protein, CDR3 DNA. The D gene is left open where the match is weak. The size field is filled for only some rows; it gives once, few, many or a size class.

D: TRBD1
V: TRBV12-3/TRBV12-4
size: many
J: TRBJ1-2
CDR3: CASSPLGDRHGYTF
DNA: TGTGCCAGCAGTCCATTAGGGGACAGACATGGCTACACCTTC

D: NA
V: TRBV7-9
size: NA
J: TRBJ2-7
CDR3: CASSFRRADSYEQYF
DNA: TGTGCCAGCAGCTTTCGGAGGGCAGACTCCTACGAGCAGTACTTC

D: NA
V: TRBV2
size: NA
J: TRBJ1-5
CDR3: CASSAGPYSNQPQHF
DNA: TGTGCCAGCAGTGCGGGACCTTATAGCAATCAGCCCCAGCATTTT

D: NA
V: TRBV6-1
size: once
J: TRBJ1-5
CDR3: CASSEEGGSSYEQYFGPGQPQHF
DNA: NA

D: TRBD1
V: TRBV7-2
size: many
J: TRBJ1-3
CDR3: CASSYSPRGPGNTIYF
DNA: TGTGCCAGCAGCTACAGTCCCAGGGGGCCTGGAAACACCATATATTTT

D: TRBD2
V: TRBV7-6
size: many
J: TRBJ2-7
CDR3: CASSSSGRASNEQYF
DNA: TGTGCCAGCAGCTCTAGCGGGAGGGCCAGCAACGAGCAGTACTTC

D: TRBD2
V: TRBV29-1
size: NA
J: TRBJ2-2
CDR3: CSVKRLAGLASGELFF
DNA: TGCAGCGTCAAGAGACTAGCGGGACTAGCTTCCGGGGAGCTGTTTTTT

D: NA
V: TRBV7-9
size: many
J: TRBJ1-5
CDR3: CASSLGSEPQHF
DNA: TGTGCCAGCAGCTTGGGCAGTGAGCCCCAGCATTTT

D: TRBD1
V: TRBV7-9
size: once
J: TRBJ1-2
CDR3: CASSFRNRGDYGYTF
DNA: TGTGCCAGCAGCTTTCGGAACAGGGGGGACTATGGCTACACCTTC

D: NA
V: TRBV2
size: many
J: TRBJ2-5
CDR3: CASSDRVGLQETQYF
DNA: TGTGCCAGCAGTGATAGGGTGGGACTCCAAGAGACCCAGTACTTC

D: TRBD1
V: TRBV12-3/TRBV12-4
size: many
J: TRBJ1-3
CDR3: CASSRDSVSGNTIYF
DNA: TGTGCCAGCAGTCGGGACAGCGTCTCTGGAAACACCATATATTTT

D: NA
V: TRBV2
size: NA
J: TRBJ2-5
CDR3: CASSEAAF
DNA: TGTGCCAGCAGTGAAGCGGCTTTC

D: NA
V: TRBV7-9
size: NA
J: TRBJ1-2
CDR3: CASSSIRGHGYTF
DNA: TGTGCCAGCAGCTCTATCCGGGGCCATGGCTACACCTTC

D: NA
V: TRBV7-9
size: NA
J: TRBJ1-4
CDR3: CASSLRWAQTDGKLFF
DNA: TGTGCCAGCAGCTTGAGGTGGGCCCAGACGGATGGAAAACTGTTTTTT

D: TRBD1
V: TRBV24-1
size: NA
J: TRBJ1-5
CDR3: CATSDRTGGMNQPQHF
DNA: TGTGCCACCAGTGACCGGACAGGGGGTATGAATCAGCCCCAGCATTTT

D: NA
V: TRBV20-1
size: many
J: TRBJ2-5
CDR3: CSARRSGPQETQYF
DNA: TGCAGTGCTAGACGATCGGGACCCCAAGAGACCCAGTACTTC

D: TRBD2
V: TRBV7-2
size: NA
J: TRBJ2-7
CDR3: CASSSATSGRQGEQYF
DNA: TGTGCCAGCAGCTCAGCCACTAGCGGGAGGCAAGGGGAGCAGTACTTC

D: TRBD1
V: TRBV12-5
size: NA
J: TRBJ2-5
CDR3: CASGGGQGNWRTQETQYF
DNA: TGTGCTAGTGGAGGCGGACAGGGAAATTGGCGGACGCAAGAGACCCAGTACTTC

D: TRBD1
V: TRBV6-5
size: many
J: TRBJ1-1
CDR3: CASSPQGAVTEAFF
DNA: TGTGCCAGCAGTCCACAGGGGGCGGTCACTGAAGCTTTCTTT

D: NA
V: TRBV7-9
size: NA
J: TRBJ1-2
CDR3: CASSFEGDPDYGYTF
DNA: TGTGCCAGCAGCTTTGAAGGGGATCCGGACTATGGCTACACCTTC

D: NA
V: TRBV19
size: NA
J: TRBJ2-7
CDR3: CASSVTTGFRSYEQYF
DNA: TGTGCCAGTAGTGTGACCACAGGGTTCCGCTCCTACGAGCAGTACTTC

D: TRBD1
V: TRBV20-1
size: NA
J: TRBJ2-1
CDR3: CSARTDRVNNEQFF
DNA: TGCAGTGCTAGAACAGACAGGGTAAACAATGAGCAGTTCTTC

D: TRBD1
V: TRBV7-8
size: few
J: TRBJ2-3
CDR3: CASSPGTGSTDTQYF
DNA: TGTGCCAGCAGCCCCGGGACAGGGAGCACAGATACGCAGTATTTT

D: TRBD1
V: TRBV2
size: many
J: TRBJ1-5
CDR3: CASSEALGVGQQRYQPQHF
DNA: TGTGCCAGCAGTGAAGCGCTTGGGGTGGGACAGCAAAGATATCAGCCCCAGCATTTT

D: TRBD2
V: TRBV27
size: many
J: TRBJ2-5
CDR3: CASSPRTSGSGTQYF
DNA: TGTGCCAGCAGCCCCCGGACTAGCGGGAGTGGCACCCAGTACTTC

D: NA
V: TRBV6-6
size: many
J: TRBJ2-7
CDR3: CASSYTSSLNSYEQYF
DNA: TGTGCCAGCAGTTACACGTCTAGCCTAAACTCCTACGAGCAGTACTTC

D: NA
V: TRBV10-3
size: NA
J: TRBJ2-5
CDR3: CASGRGRYGGETQYF
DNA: TGTGCCAGCGGACGGGGACGCTATGGAGGAGAGACCCAGTACTTC

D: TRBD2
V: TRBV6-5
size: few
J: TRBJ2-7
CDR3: CASSYSPSGSYEQYF
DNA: TGTGCCAGCAGTTACTCGCCTAGCGGGAGCTACGAGCAGTACTTC

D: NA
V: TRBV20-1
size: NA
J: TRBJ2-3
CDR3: CSARDPGGSRDTQYF
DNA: TGCAGTGCTAGAGATCCGGGTGGTTCCCGCGATACGCAGTATTTT

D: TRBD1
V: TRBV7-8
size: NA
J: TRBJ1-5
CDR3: CATATGVGQPQHF
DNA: TGTGCCACCGCGACAGGGGTGGGTCAGCCCCAGCATTTT

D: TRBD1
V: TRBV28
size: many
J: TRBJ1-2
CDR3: CASSFIQGARGYTF
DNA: TGTGCCAGCAGTTTCATACAGGGGGCGCGAGGCTACACCTTC

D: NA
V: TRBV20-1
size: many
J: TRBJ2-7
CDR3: CSARAFAGPSYEQYF
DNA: TGCAGTGCTAGAGCTTTCGCGGGCCCTTCCTACGAGCAGTACTTC

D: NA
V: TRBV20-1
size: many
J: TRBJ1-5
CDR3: CSARTGGSNQPQHF
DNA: TGCAGTGCTAGAACAGGCGGGAGCAATCAGCCCCAGCATTTT

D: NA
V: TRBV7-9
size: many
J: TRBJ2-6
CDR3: CASSLVGDTSGANVLTF
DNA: TGTGCCAGCAGCTTAGTTGGTGACACCTCTGGGGCCAACGTCCTGACTTTC

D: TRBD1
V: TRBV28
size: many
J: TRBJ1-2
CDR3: CASSLMTGGLYGYTF
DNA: TGTGCCAGCAGTTTAATGACAGGGGGCCTCTATGGCTACACCTTC

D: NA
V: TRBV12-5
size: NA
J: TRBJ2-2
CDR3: CASGLGATGTGELFF
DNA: TGTGCTAGTGGTTTGGGGGCCACAGGCACCGGGGAGCTGTTTTTT

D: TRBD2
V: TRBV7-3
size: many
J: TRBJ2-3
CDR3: CASSLTSGTDTQYF
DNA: TGTGCCAGCAGCTTGACTAGCGGCACAGATACGCAGTATTTT

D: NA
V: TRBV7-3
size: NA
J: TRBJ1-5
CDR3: CASRREASKTQHF
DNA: TGTGCCAGCAGACGGGAGGCCTCGAAGACCCAGCATTTT

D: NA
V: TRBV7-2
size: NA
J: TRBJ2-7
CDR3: CASSAPQDRGEQYF
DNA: TGTGCCAGCAGCGCCCCACAGGACCGGGGCGAGCAGTACTTC

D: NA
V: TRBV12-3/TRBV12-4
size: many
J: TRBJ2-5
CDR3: CASSLGRSPETQYF
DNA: TGTGCCAGCAGTTTGGGGAGGAGCCCCGAGACCCAGTACTTC

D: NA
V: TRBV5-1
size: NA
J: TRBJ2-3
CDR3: CASSLGGDLRTDTQYF
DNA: TGCGCCAGCAGCTTGGGCGGGGACTTGCGGACAGATACGCAGTATTTT

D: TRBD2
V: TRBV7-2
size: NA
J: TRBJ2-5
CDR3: CASSLALAGVETQYF
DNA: TGTGCCAGCAGCTTAGCGCTAGCGGGAGTAGAGACCCAGTACTTC

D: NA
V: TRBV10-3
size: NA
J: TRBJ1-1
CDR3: CAIMRAENTEALF
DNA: TGTGCCATCATGAGGGCAGAGAACACTGAAGCTCTCTTT

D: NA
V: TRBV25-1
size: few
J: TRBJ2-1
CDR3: CASSEGGGEQFF
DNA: TGTGCCAGCAGTGAAGGAGGAGGTGAGCAGTTCTTC

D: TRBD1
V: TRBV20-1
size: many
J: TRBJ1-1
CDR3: CSALTGYTEAFF
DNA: TGCAGTGCCTTGACAGGGTATACTGAAGCTTTCTTT

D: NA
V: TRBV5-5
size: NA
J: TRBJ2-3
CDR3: CASSRLDSPSTDTQYF
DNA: TGTGCCAGCAGCCGGCTCGACAGCCCAAGCACAGATACGCAGTATTTT

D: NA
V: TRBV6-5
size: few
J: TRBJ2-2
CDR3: CASRGGINTGELFF
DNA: TGTGCCAGCAGGGGCGGGATAAACACCGGGGAGCTGTTTTTT

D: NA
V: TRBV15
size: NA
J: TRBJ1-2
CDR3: CATSSSRGANYGYTF
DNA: TGTGCCACCAGCAGTTCGAGGGGCGCGAACTATGGCTACACCTTC

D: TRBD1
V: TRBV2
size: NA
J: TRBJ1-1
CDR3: CASSESGGQGTMNTEAFF
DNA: TGTGCCAGCAGTGAATCGGGGGGACAGGGTACCATGAACACTGAAGCTTTCTTT

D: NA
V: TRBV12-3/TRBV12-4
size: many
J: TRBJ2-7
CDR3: CASTSDPRSYEQYF
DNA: TGTGCCAGCACCTCGGACCCCCGCTCCTACGAGCAGTACTTC

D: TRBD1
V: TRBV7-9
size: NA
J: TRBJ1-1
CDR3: CASSPDRGMNTEAFF
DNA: TGTGCCAGCAGCCCAGACAGGGGCATGAACACTGAAGCTTTCTTT

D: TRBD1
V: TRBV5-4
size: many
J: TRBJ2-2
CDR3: CASSPPGGVPGELFF
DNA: TGTGCCAGCAGCCCTCCAGGGGGCGTACCTGGGGAGCTGTTTTTT

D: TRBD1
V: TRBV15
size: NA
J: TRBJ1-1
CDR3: CATSRRQGAGTEAFF
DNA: TGTGCCACCAGCAGACGTCAGGGGGCAGGCACTGAAGCTTTCTTT

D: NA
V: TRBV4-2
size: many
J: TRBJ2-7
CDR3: CASSQDVHYEQYF
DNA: TGTGCCAGCAGCCAAGACGTTCATTACGAGCAGTACTTC

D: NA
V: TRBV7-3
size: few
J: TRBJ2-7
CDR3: CASSLTGGGFYEQYF
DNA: TGTGCCAGCAGCTTAACAGGGGGAGGGTTCTACGAGCAGTACTTC